This TCR beta chain was recovered during a study of CXCR3-negative and CXCR3-positive naive CD8 T cells. On this clonotype: Its matching antigen is unknown.

Libraries of TRB cDNA were made by 5' RACE and carried UMIs. Reanalyzing the 5' RACE reads, TCRdb keeps one entry per CDR3 protein, without DNA. The sample includes 28,000 or so distinct CDR3 sequences. A CD45RO-CCR7+CD27+CD95- profile was what naive CD8+ T cells displayed. Findings and limits, study-wide: Cryopreservation partially lowered CXCR3 expression, so most assays used fresh PBMCs. Researchers reported similar TRBV-TRBJ usage in naive CXCR3-negative and CXCR3-positive cells, though memory differed. Comparably high diversity was seen in both naive subsets, and much lower diversity in memory CD8+ cells.

This CDR3 has 14 amino acids. Germline CDR1 reads MDHEN; CDR2 reads SYDVKM. The V gene is TRBV28, the J gene TRBJ1-4; TCRdb picks TRBD1, but there is no DNA to check that call. Source material: naive CXCR3- CD8+ T cells from blood. Regarding subset: CD45RO-CCR7+CD27+CD95- naive CD8+ T cells lacking CXCR3 (TNR3-). The clonotype was recovered from a human donor in good health. Some clones in this sample may be carry-over from other donors' samples. Here the CDR3 reads CASSSGTGLGKLFF.